These T cell receptor beta chains were read from a single sample in a study of technical replicates of blood from a handful of donors. TCRdb keeps only in-frame clones here, not all; method: immunoSEQ multiplex PCR. The repertoire has some 80,000 clones, around 90% of them found once; the top ten carry 0.39%. What was sequenced was T cells isolated from PBMCs. The source is a human donor in good health. The CDR3 runs from the conserved cysteine through the conserved F or W. D genes are given only for firm matches. Size tells how often a clone was seen (once, few, many) or the class of an expanded clone, and some rows leave it out.

v_gene: TRBV5-6; j_gene: TRBJ2-7; d_gene: NA; abundance: NA; CDR3nt: TGTGCCAGCAGCTCTCTCCGGTACGAGCAGTACTTC; CDR3aa: CASSSLRYEQYF
v_gene: TRBV11-3; j_gene: TRBJ2-5; d_gene: NA; abundance: NA; CDR3nt: TGTGCCAGCAGCCCTATGGGGACTGAAGAGACCCAGTACTTC; CDR3aa: CASSPMGTEETQYF
v_gene: TRBV19; j_gene: TRBJ2-6; d_gene: NA; abundance: NA; CDR3nt: TGTGCCAGTAAATCAGGTCGCTCTGGGGCCAACGTCCTGACTTTC; CDR3aa: CASKSGRSGANVLTF
v_gene: TRBV5-1; j_gene: TRBJ2-3; d_gene: TRBD2; abundance: NA; CDR3nt: TGCGCCAGCAGCTTCGGGACTAGCGAAGATACGCAGTATTTT; CDR3aa: CASSFGTSEDTQYF
v_gene: TRBV5-1; j_gene: TRBJ2-3; d_gene: NA; abundance: NA; CDR3nt: TGCGCCAGCAGCTTAACAGTTAACTCAGATACGCAGTATTTT; CDR3aa: CASSLTVNSDTQYF
v_gene: TRBV9; j_gene: TRBJ2-7; d_gene: TRBD2; abundance: NA; CDR3nt: TGTGCCAGCAGCCCTCGACTAGCGGGAGAGACCTACGAGCAGTACTTC; CDR3aa: CASSPRLAGETYEQYF
v_gene: TRBV19; j_gene: TRBJ2-1; d_gene: NA; abundance: NA; CDR3nt: TGTGCCAGTAGTATAAGGGGCGATGAGCAGTTCTTC; CDR3aa: CASSIRGDEQFF
v_gene: TRBV30; j_gene: TRBJ1-2; d_gene: NA; abundance: NA; CDR3nt: TGTGCCTATAGAAACTATGGCTACACCTTC; CDR3aa: CAYRNYGYTF
v_gene: TRBV5-8; j_gene: TRBJ2-2; d_gene: NA; abundance: NA; CDR3nt: TGTGCCAGCAGTTTGTTCGGGACACCTCACACCGGGGAGCTGTTTTTT; CDR3aa: CASSLFGTPHTGELFF
v_gene: TRBV28; j_gene: TRBJ1-2; d_gene: TRBD1; abundance: NA; CDR3nt: TGTGCCAGCAGTTTAGGTCAGAGGGGGCGCCTACAGAGTGACTATGGCTACACCTTC; CDR3aa: CASSLGQRGRLQSDYGYTF
v_gene: TRBV11-3; j_gene: TRBJ2-3; d_gene: NA; abundance: NA; CDR3nt: TGTGCCAGCAGTTCAGTACCGGGTCACGGCACAGATACGCAGTATTTT; CDR3aa: CASSSVPGHGTDTQYF
v_gene: TRBV6-5; j_gene: TRBJ1-2; d_gene: TRBD1; abundance: NA; CDR3nt: TGTGCCAGCAGTTACTCCGGACAGGGGAGCTCCTATGGCTACACCTTC; CDR3aa: CASSYSGQGSSYGYTF
v_gene: TRBV29-1; j_gene: TRBJ1-1; d_gene: NA; abundance: NA; CDR3nt: TGCAGCGCCGCGGGGGTCCCGGCGGGTGAAGCTTTCTTT; CDR3aa: CSAAGVPAGEAFF
v_gene: TRBV29-1; j_gene: TRBJ2-2; d_gene: NA; abundance: NA; CDR3nt: TGCAGCGTTGACAGGGGGGACACCGGGGAGCTGTTTTTT; CDR3aa: CSVDRGDTGELFF
v_gene: TRBV28; j_gene: TRBJ2-7; d_gene: NA; abundance: NA; CDR3nt: TGTGCCAGCAGTTTGCGGCCTCTCGGCGAGCAGTACTTC; CDR3aa: CASSLRPLGEQYF
v_gene: TRBV6-5; j_gene: TRBJ2-2; d_gene: TRBD2; abundance: NA; CDR3nt: TGTGCCAGCACTAGCGGGAGGGAAACCGGGGAGCTGTTTTTT; CDR3aa: CASTSGRETGELFF
v_gene: TRBV28; j_gene: TRBJ2-7; d_gene: NA; abundance: once; CDR3nt: TGTGCCAGCAGCCCAAAGACAGCCTACGAGCAGTACTTC; CDR3aa: CASSPKTAYEQYF
v_gene: TRBV6-5; j_gene: TRBJ1-4; d_gene: NA; abundance: NA; CDR3nt: TGTGCCAGCAGCCCTAGTACTAATGAAAAACTGTTTTTT; CDR3aa: CASSPSTNEKLFF
v_gene: TRBV29-1; j_gene: TRBJ2-2; d_gene: TRBD1; abundance: NA; CDR3nt: TGCAGCGGACAGGGTGCCGGGGAGCTGTTTTTT; CDR3aa: CSGQGAGELFF
v_gene: TRBV11-1; j_gene: TRBJ2-7; d_gene: NA; abundance: NA; CDR3nt: TGTGCCAGCAGTCTCGGGACTCCCTACGAGCAGTACTTC; CDR3aa: CASSLGTPYEQYF
v_gene: TRBV25-1; j_gene: TRBJ2-1; d_gene: TRBD2; abundance: NA; CDR3nt: TGTGCCACTAAGGGGGGACTAGCGCGAGACAATGAGCAGTTCTTC; CDR3aa: CATKGGLARDNEQFF
v_gene: TRBV10-3; j_gene: TRBJ2-1; d_gene: TRBD2; abundance: NA; CDR3nt: TGTGCCATCAGTGACGGGACTAGTGACAATGAGCAGTTCTTC; CDR3aa: CAISDGTSDNEQFF
v_gene: TRBV30; j_gene: TRBJ1-1; d_gene: TRBD1; abundance: NA; CDR3nt: TGTGCCTGGAGTCCCTACGTAACCAGGACAGGGGGCATGGCCACTGAAGCTTTCTTT; CDR3aa: CAWSPYVTRTGGMATEAFF
v_gene: TRBV19; j_gene: TRBJ2-4; d_gene: TRBD2; abundance: NA; CDR3nt: TGTGCCAGTAGTCCCACTAGCGGGAGGCACATTCAGTACTTC; CDR3aa: CASSPTSGRHIQYF
v_gene: TRBV28; j_gene: TRBJ2-7; d_gene: TRBD1; abundance: once; CDR3nt: TGTGCCAGCAGCCGGGACAGGGAACCCTACGAGCAGTACTTC; CDR3aa: CASSRDREPYEQYF
v_gene: TRBV10-1; j_gene: TRBJ2-5; d_gene: NA; abundance: NA; CDR3nt: TGCGCCAGCAGTTCCGGGACATACGGGACCCAGTACTTC; CDR3aa: CASSSGTYGTQYF
v_gene: TRBV11-3; j_gene: TRBJ1-1; d_gene: NA; abundance: NA; CDR3nt: TGTGCCAGCAGCTTATCCAGTGAAGCTTTCTTT; CDR3aa: CASSLSSEAFF
v_gene: TRBV6-6; j_gene: TRBJ1-2; d_gene: NA; abundance: NA; CDR3nt: TGTGCCAGCAGGCAAGCAGGGATAGTCTACACCTTC; CDR3aa: CASRQAGIVYTF
v_gene: TRBV9; j_gene: TRBJ1-2; d_gene: NA; abundance: NA; CDR3nt: TGTGCCAGCAGCGTATACCAGTATGGCTACACCTTC; CDR3aa: CASSVYQYGYTF
v_gene: TRBV7-8; j_gene: TRBJ1-5; d_gene: NA; abundance: NA; CDR3nt: TGTGCCAGCAGCTACTACGGTTTAAGAGATCCCTATAGCAATCAGCCCCAGCATTTT; CDR3aa: CASSYYGLRDPYSNQPQHF
v_gene: TRBV19; j_gene: TRBJ1-2; d_gene: NA; abundance: NA; CDR3nt: TGTGCCAGTAGTCTACAGGGTGATTCGGGCTACACCTTC; CDR3aa: CASSLQGDSGYTF
v_gene: TRBV19; j_gene: TRBJ2-1; d_gene: TRBD2; abundance: NA; CDR3nt: TGTGCCAGTAGTATTACTAGCGGGAGTAGGGGGGAGCAGTTCTTC; CDR3aa: CASSITSGSRGEQFF
v_gene: TRBV9; j_gene: TRBJ1-3; d_gene: NA; abundance: NA; CDR3nt: TGTGCCAGCAGCTCTACAGGGTCTGGAAACACCATATATTTT; CDR3aa: CASSSTGSGNTIYF
v_gene: TRBV29-1; j_gene: TRBJ2-1; d_gene: TRBD2; abundance: once; CDR3nt: TGCAGCGGCCTCGGACTAGCGCCCTCCTACAATGAGCAGTTCTTC; CDR3aa: CSGLGLAPSYNEQFF
v_gene: TRBV2; j_gene: TRBJ2-1; d_gene: NA; abundance: NA; CDR3nt: TGTGCCAGCCAGGATTCATCGGATGAGCAGTTCTTC; CDR3aa: CASQDSSDEQFF
v_gene: TRBV27; j_gene: TRBJ2-6; d_gene: TRBD1; abundance: NA; CDR3nt: TGTGCCAGCAGTAGACTGCCACTAACGGGACAGGTTGGCGCTGGGGCCAACGTCCTGACTTTC; CDR3aa: CASSRLPLTGQVGAGANVLTF
v_gene: TRBV4-1; j_gene: TRBJ1-4; d_gene: TRBD1; abundance: NA; CDR3nt: TGCGCCAGCAGCCAGTCAGACAGGGTTGGAGAAAAACTGTTTTTT; CDR3aa: CASSQSDRVGEKLFF
v_gene: TRBV11-2; j_gene: TRBJ2-7; d_gene: TRBD2; abundance: once; CDR3nt: TGTGCCAGCAGCTTAAACTCACTAGCGGGACTCGAGCAGTACTTC; CDR3aa: CASSLNSLAGLEQYF
v_gene: TRBV9; j_gene: TRBJ2-1; d_gene: NA; abundance: NA; CDR3nt: TGTGCCAGCAGTTCTGCCCTAGTTCCGGTGGAGCAGTTCTTC; CDR3aa: CASSSALVPVEQFF
v_gene: TRBV19; j_gene: TRBJ2-7; d_gene: NA; abundance: NA; CDR3nt: TGTGCCAGTAGCGGGAGAGCGTCCTACGAGCAGTACTTC; CDR3aa: CASSGRASYEQYF
v_gene: TRBV5-1; j_gene: TRBJ1-4; d_gene: NA; abundance: NA; CDR3nt: TGCGCCAGCGCCAGGGGAGAAGGAGAAAAACTGTTTTTT; CDR3aa: CASARGEGEKLFF
v_gene: TRBV10-3; j_gene: TRBJ2-1; d_gene: TRBD2; abundance: NA; CDR3nt: TGTGCCATCAGTGAAGAAGCGGGGCCCTACAATGAGCAGTTCTTC; CDR3aa: CAISEEAGPYNEQFF
v_gene: TRBV4-1; j_gene: TRBJ2-1; d_gene: TRBD2; abundance: NA; CDR3nt: TGCGCCAGCAGCCAAGAATGGCCGACTAGCGTCTATGAGCAGTTCTTC; CDR3aa: CASSQEWPTSVYEQFF
v_gene: TRBV6-5; j_gene: TRBJ1-2; d_gene: NA; abundance: NA; CDR3nt: TGTGCCAGCCGGAGTAGGGGCTATGGCTACACCTTC; CDR3aa: CASRSRGYGYTF
v_gene: TRBV7-6; j_gene: TRBJ2-1; d_gene: TRBD2; abundance: NA; CDR3nt: TGTGCCAGCAGCCTAGCGGGAGCAAAGCGCGATGAGCAGTTCTTC; CDR3aa: CASSLAGAKRDEQFF
v_gene: TRBV28; j_gene: TRBJ1-2; d_gene: TRBD1; abundance: NA; CDR3nt: TGTGCCAGCAGTTACCCCCTGGACAGGAGCTATGGCTACACCTTC; CDR3aa: CASSYPLDRSYGYTF
v_gene: TRBV15; j_gene: TRBJ2-7; d_gene: TRBD1; abundance: NA; CDR3nt: TGTGCCACCAGCCCAACCCCGCCCATTTCCCCGGGACAGGGTCCTTCCGAGCAGTACTTC; CDR3aa: CATSPTPPISPGQGPSEQYF
v_gene: TRBV2; j_gene: TRBJ1-5; d_gene: TRBD1; abundance: NA; CDR3nt: TGTGCCAGCTCAGACAGGGCCGGGAGCAATCAGCCCCAGCATTTT; CDR3aa: CASSDRAGSNQPQHF
v_gene: TRBV6-1; j_gene: TRBJ2-2; d_gene: NA; abundance: NA; CDR3nt: TGTGCCAGCAACCGACAGGCACAGGGCACCGGGGAGCTGTTTTTT; CDR3aa: CASNRQAQGTGELFF
v_gene: TRBV6-6; j_gene: TRBJ1-4; d_gene: NA; abundance: NA; CDR3nt: TGTGCCAGCAGTTTCCTTACCTCTAGACTGTTTTTT; CDR3aa: CASSFLTSRLFF
v_gene: TRBV2; j_gene: TRBJ2-7; d_gene: NA; abundance: NA; CDR3nt: TGTGCCAGCAGTGAAGCGCTCCGGCGGGACTCCTACGAGCAGTACTTC; CDR3aa: CASSEALRRDSYEQYF
v_gene: TRBV30; j_gene: TRBJ1-3; d_gene: NA; abundance: NA; CDR3nt: TGTGCCTGGAAACAGGCGTACTCTGGAAACACCATATATTTT; CDR3aa: CAWKQAYSGNTIYF
v_gene: TRBV2; j_gene: TRBJ1-2; d_gene: NA; abundance: NA; CDR3nt: TGTGCCAGCAGTGAGACACAGGCTAAAAAACGCGGCTACACCTTC; CDR3aa: CASSETQAKKRGYTF
v_gene: TRBV5-6; j_gene: TRBJ2-7; d_gene: NA; abundance: NA; CDR3nt: TGTGCCAGCAGCAGTCGGACTGGTTCCTACGAGCAGTACTTC; CDR3aa: CASSSRTGSYEQYF
v_gene: TRBV27; j_gene: TRBJ2-7; d_gene: NA; abundance: NA; CDR3nt: TGTGCCAGCAGTTTACTAGCGACGCAATACGAGCAGTACTTC; CDR3aa: CASSLLATQYEQYF
v_gene: TRBV15; j_gene: TRBJ2-7; d_gene: NA; abundance: NA; CDR3nt: TGTGCCACCAGCAGCGAGCTCTCCTACGAGCAGTACTTC; CDR3aa: CATSSELSYEQYF
v_gene: TRBV7-6; j_gene: TRBJ2-7; d_gene: NA; abundance: once; CDR3nt: TGTGCCAGCAGCTTAGAGGGTGGAGGGAGATACGAGCAGTACTTC; CDR3aa: CASSLEGGGRYEQYF
v_gene: TRBV2; j_gene: TRBJ2-7; d_gene: NA; abundance: NA; CDR3nt: TGTGCCAGCAAGCAGGTAGATACCTACGAGCAGTACTTC; CDR3aa: CASKQVDTYEQYF
v_gene: TRBV28; j_gene: TRBJ2-4; d_gene: NA; abundance: NA; CDR3nt: TGTGCCAGCAGTTTATCCGGCGGGAAGGGAGCCATTCAGTACTTC; CDR3aa: CASSLSGGKGAIQYF